This TCR beta chain stems from a study of early T cells in non-severe SARS-CoV-2 infection. Study context: Sequenced material consisted of bulk RNA (from unsorted whole blood), and chains were unpaired.

TCRdb analysed the 5' RACE reads with MiXCR anew, one entry per CDR3 protein. The table lists more than 95,000 distinct CDR3 sequences, around 10% of them singletons. V gave up 6 bases and J gave up 9 bases, with 18 bases separating them. The CDR3 totals 13 residues. Germline-derived CDR1 and CDR2 are MNHEY and SVGEGT. Here the sequenced sample was whole blood, taken at baseline. This sequence originates from an adult who was a healthcare worker with PCR-confirmed SARS-CoV-2 infection or an uninfected control (not recorded which). The chain employs TRBV6-2 or TRBV6-3 and TRBJ2-7; D possibly matches TRBD1 or TRBD2 (5 bases each). CDR3 nucleotides: TGTGCCAGCAGAGAGGGTCCGACAGACCTGCAGTACTTC. This sequence encodes CASREGPTDLQYF.